This TCR beta chain was observed in a study of sequential checkpoint blockade in melanoma. Treatment described: randomized to nivolumab then ipilimumab (arm A) or the reverse (arm B). The CDR3 runs to 13 residues. Germline loops: CDR1 SEHNR, CDR2 FQNEAQ (reference sequence). V lost 4 bases to trimming and J lost 4 bases, with 11 bases between them. The method was immunoSEQ multiplex PCR; TCRdb's version includes in-frame clones alone and lacks a portion of them. Here the sample spans about 8,200 clones, nearly 60% being singletons. This material consisted of CD8+ T cells sorted from blood (inferred from file names), taken from a patient given nivolumab and ipilimumab in sequence. The TCR sequence derives from a human donor with melanoma. The J gene is TRBJ2-7, the V gene TRBV7-9, with D possibly being TRBD1 (6 bases). CDR3 sequence: CASSSDRIYEQYF. The DNA for the CDR3 is TGTGCCAGCAGCTCAGACAGGATATACGAGCAGTACTTC.